The next 19 T cell receptor beta chains were all read from a single sample in a study of Graves' ophthalmopathy and Graves' hyperthyroidism. RNA transcripts provided the template for amplifying TCR beta CDR3 regions. Second-round multiplex PCR followed a first-round RT-PCR using HTBI primers. TCRdb recomputed calls from the multiplex PCR reads with MiXCR, one row per CDR3 protein. The table records approximately 210,000 distinct CDR3 sequences, 25% to 35% of them present only once. Sample: peripheral blood. The receptors here all came from a man aged 45-65 years with Graves' ophthalmopathy.

In this sample, this clonotype turned up once. The chain combines TRBV12-3 or TRBV12-4 with TRBJ2-4; D is unclear. The CDR3 covers 12 residues. The V end was cut by 3 bases, the J end by 6 bases, with 6 bases between. CDR3 DNA sequence: TGTGCCAGCAGTTTTTACGGAAACATTCAGTACTTC. Protein: CASSFYGNIQYF.

This clonotype was observed at least ten times. This rearrangement joins TRBV24-1 to TRBJ2-2; possibly TRBD1 for D (6 bases). The CDR3 is 16 residues long. Germline-derived CDR1 and CDR2 are KGHDR and SFDVKD. V lost 2 bases and J 2 bases, leaving 11 bases between the germline ends. The CDR3 loop reads CATSDSRQANTGELFF. The CDR3 DNA reads as TGTGCCACCAGTGATTCCCGACAGGCCAACACCGGGGAGCTGTTTTTT.

This clonotype was picked up many times. The rearrangement uses TRBV6-6 and TRBJ1-1; D is ambiguous. The V end was cut by 5 bases, the J end by 1 base, with 8 bases between. The CDR3 runs to 13 residues. Per germline, CDR1 MNHNY and CDR2 SVGAGI (reference sequence). Written as DNA, the CDR3 is TGTGCCAGCAGTAGGAGGAGGAACACTGAAGCTTTCTTT. Translation: CASSRRRNTEAFF.

This clonotype was seen many times. The V call is TRBV12-3 or TRBV12-4, the J call TRBJ2-2, with D maybe TRBD1 (5 bases). The ends were cut back, 3 bases at V and 9 bases at J, with 17 bases in the middle. The CDR3 spans 15 residues. As DNA, the CDR3 is TGTGCCAGCAGTTTCTGGGGCCCTTCCGGTAGGGAGCTGTTTTTT. This gives the protein CASSFWGPSGRELFF.

This clonotype was observed a few times. The V and J genes are TRBV6-5 and TRBJ2-7; D remains unclear. Germline assignment: CDR1 MNHEY and CDR2 SVGAGI. This CDR3 region has 14 residues. The V gene lost 0 bases and the J gene lost 0 bases, with 6 bases spanning the gap. The CDR3 DNA sequence: TGTGCCAGCAGTTACTCGACCAACTCCTACGAGCAGTACTTC. This gives the protein CASSYSTNSYEQYF.

This clonotype showed up many times. The chain recombines TRBV19 with TRBJ2-7; 12 nucleotides align to TRBD1. This CDR3 has 14 amino acids. CDR1 is LNHDA, CDR2 SQIVND, per germline (reference sequence). V lost 4 bases to trimming and J lost 6 bases; unmatched junction nucleotides: 4. The DNA of the CDR3 is TGTGCCAGTAGTAGTCGGGACAGGGGGCGCGAGCAGTACTTC. It codes for CASSSRDRGREQYF.

This clonotype was found many times. The rearrangement joins TRBV12-3 or TRBV12-4 to TRBJ1-6; D gene unclear. V was cut by 1 base and J by 7 bases, with 8 bases left in between. This CDR3 comprises 14 residues. The CDR3 DNA follows: TGTGCCAGCAGTTTAGGTCTCCGAAATTCACCCCTCCACTTT. This codes for CASSLGLRNSPLHF.

Many counts were recorded for this clonotype. J is TRBJ2-5 and V is TRBV19, with a tentative D call TRBD2 (6 bases). The germline V gene encodes CDR1 LNHDA and CDR2 SQIVND (reference sequence). Trimming shortened V by 9 bases and J by 4 bases, and 12 bases separated the two germline ends. The CDR3 has 12 amino acids. DNA for the CDR3: TGTGCCAGCGGGAGAGCCCGAGAGACCCAGTACTTC. Translating gives CASGRARETQYF. Supplemented by reference TRBV19 and TRBJ2-5, the full variable domain reads DGGITQSPKYLFRKEGQNVTLSCEQNLNHDAMYWYRQDPGQGLRLIYYSQIVNDFQKGDIAEGYSVSREKKESFPLTVTSAQKNPTAFYLCASGRARETQYFGPGTRLLVL.

DNA of the CDR3: TGTGCCAGTCAAGGGACAGGGCTTAACTATGGCTACACCTTC. This sequence encodes CASQGTGLNYGYTF. The chain uses TRBV19 and TRBJ1-2; 9 positions match TRBD1. V was pared by 8 bases and J by 1 base, with 5 bases of the junction left unmatched. Germline V gives CDR1 LNHDA, CDR2 SQIVND (reference sequence). The CDR3 consists of 14 residues. Combining the CDR3 with reference TRBV19 and TRBJ1-2 gives the whole variable domain DGGITQSPKYLFRKEGQNVTLSCEQNLNHDAMYWYRQDPGQGLRLIYYSQIVNDFQKGDIAEGYSVSREKKESFPLTVTSAQKNPTAFYLCASQGTGLNYGYTFGSGTRLTVV.

The V call is TRBV12-3 or TRBV12-4, the J call TRBJ2-7; D not certain. The CDR3 contains 14 residues. V was cut by 3 bases and J by 0 bases, with 9 bases left in between. CDR3 DNA: TGTGCCAGCAGTTTTGCCAGGAGCTCCTACGAGCAGTACTTC. Its translation: CASSFARSSYEQYF.

This clonotype appeared many times. The chain joins TRBV27 to TRBJ2-7; perhaps TRBD1 as D (6 bases). V was shortened by 3 bases and J by 6 bases, with 18 bases between the two germline ends. The germline V gene has CDR1 MNHEY and CDR2 SMNVEV (reference sequence). This CDR3 region has 15 residues. The CDR3: CASSFTDRSFSEQYF. CDR3 bases: TGTGCCAGCAGTTTCACCGACAGGAGCTTCTCCGAGCAGTACTTC.

This clonotype was observed a few times. The J gene is TRBJ1-5, the V gene TRBV19; D is possibly TRBD1 (6 bases). V was cut by 8 bases and J by 2 bases, with 19 bases left in between. Germline CDR1 and CDR2: LNHDA and SQIVND (reference sequence). The CDR3 has 16 residues. The CDR3 spells CASSTGGRARNQPQHF. DNA of the CDR3: TGTGCCAGTTCCACCGGGGGCAGGGCTCGCAATCAGCCCCAGCATTTT.

This clonotype was detected many times. V gene TRBV9 combines with J gene TRBJ2-5; 8 bases line up with TRBD2. There are 15 residues in the CDR3. Losses at the gene ends were 2 bases for V and 7 bases for J; bases not matched to a gene: 10. Germline CDR1 reads SGDLS; CDR2 reads YYNGEE. This CDR3 is CASSVGAGTRGTQYF. CDR3 DNA: TGTGCCAGCAGCGTTGGCGCCGGGACTAGAGGGACCCAGTACTTC. Full variable domain (remainder filled in from reference TRBV9 and TRBJ2-5): DSGVTQTPKHLITATGQRVTLRCSPRSGDLSVYWYQQSLDQGLQFLIQYYNGEERAKGNILERFSAQQFPDLHSELNLSSLELGDSALYFCASSVGAGTRGTQYFGPGTRLLVL.

The V call is TRBV6-1, the J call TRBJ1-2, with 7 bases aligning to TRBD1. The CDR3 runs to 14 residues. Germline V lookup: CDR1 MNHNS, CDR2 SASEGT. V was pared by 6 bases and J by 4 bases, with 8 bases of the junction left unmatched. The CDR3 coding sequence is TGTGCCAGCAGCGAGGACAGGAAAACCTATGGCTACACCTTC. This encodes CASSEDRKTYGYTF.

The sample holds many counts of this clonotype. The J gene is TRBJ1-5, the V gene TRBV28, with 10 bases fitting TRBD1. This CDR3 has 16 residues. The J segment lost 6 bases and the V segment lost 6 bases, leaving 11 bases of the junction unmatched. Per the germline V gene, CDR1 is MDHEN and CDR2 is SYDVKM. Written as DNA, the CDR3 is TGTGCCAGCAGGCTGAGCGGGACAGGGGCAGCTCAGCCCCAGCATTTT. The encoded protein is CASRLSGTGAAQPQHF.

This clonotype was recorded many times. V usage is TRBV10-3 and J usage is TRBJ2-2; 8 positions match TRBD2. Per the germline V gene, CDR1 is ENHRY and CDR2 is SYGVKD. Trimming took 4 bases from V and 4 from J; bases not matched to a gene: 8. This CDR3 comprises 16 residues. The CDR3, as DNA: TGTGCCATCAGTGTAGCACTAGCGGATTTCACCGGGGAGCTGTTTTTT. This sequence encodes CAISVALADFTGELFF.

This clonotype showed up many times. The chain carries TRBV12-3 or TRBV12-4 and TRBJ2-7; maybe TRBD2 (7 bases). CDR3 length equals 14 residues. The V end was cut by 3 bases, the J end by 0 bases, with 9 bases between. The CDR3 coding sequence is TGTGCCAGCAGTTTCGGGGGGCCCTCCTACGAGCAGTACTTC. It is translated as CASSFGGPSYEQYF.

Only a few counts were recorded for this clonotype. The chain carries TRBV18 and TRBJ2-7, with 12 bases lining up with TRBD2. CDR3 length equals 16 residues. Germline V lookup: CDR1 KGHSH, CDR2 LQKENI. Germline trimming cut 3 bases from V and 0 bases from J; bases unmatched to any gene: 3. CDR3: CASSPTSGRISYEQYF. The CDR3 DNA sequence: TGTGCCAGCTCACCTACTAGCGGGAGGATCTCCTACGAGCAGTACTTC.

This clonotype was found many times. J is TRBJ1-5 and V is TRBV28, with a possible D match to TRBD1 (5 bases). This CDR3 contains 14 residues. V was pared by 5 bases and J by 1 base, with 9 bases between. The germline CDR1 and CDR2 sequences are MDHEN and SYDVKM. The CDR3 sequence is CASSAGGSNQPQHF. The DNA of the CDR3 is TGTGCCAGCAGTGCGGGGGGAAGCAATCAGCCCCAGCATTTT.